The 31 T cell receptor beta chains listed next were all sequenced from one sample in a study of cytomegalovirus exposure and HLA in healthy donors. PCR used 60 Vbeta primers and 13 Jbeta primers. Produced via immunoSEQ multiplex PCR; TCRdb's table is partial and in-frame only. The table records about 170,000 clones, approximately 77% of them present only once. Sequenced: PBMCs. Receptors originate from a male donor in good health and CMV-seronegative.

This rearrangement joins TRBV6-5 to TRBJ1-5, with D possibly TRBD1 on 5 matching bases. This CDR3 has 15 residues. Germline V CDR1 and CDR2: MNHEY, SVGAGI. The V end lost 5 bases, the J end lost 0 bases, and 11 bases lay between the germline ends. CDR3 bases: TGTGCCAGCAGTACTACAGGATTTAGCAATCAGCCCCAGCATTTT. Encoded protein: CASSTTGFSNQPQHF.

Comment on this clone: Other DNA sequences in this specimen translate into the identical CDR3. The chain uses TRBV29-1 and TRBJ1-1; TRBD1 might be the D (6 bases). Trimming took off 2 bases at V and 4 bases at J, with 8 bases between the two ends. Germline V lookup: CDR1 SQVTM, CDR2 ANQGSEA. This CDR3 region has 12 residues. CDR3 amino acids: CSVEQGSTEAFF. Written as DNA, the CDR3 is TGCAGCGTTGAACAGGGGTCCACTGAAGCTTTCTTT. The full variable domain, its missing parts supplied by reference TRBV29-1 and TRBJ1-1, is SAVISQKPSRDICQRGTSLTIQCQVDSQVTMMFWYRQQPGQSLTLIATANQGSEATYESGFVIDKFPISRPNLTFSTLTVSNMSPEDSSIYLCSVEQGSTEAFFGQGTRLTVV.

The chain carries TRBV10-1 and TRBJ1-4; the D gene is possibly TRBD1 (6 bases). The CDR3 sequence is 14 residues long. Germline V gives CDR1 WNHNN, CDR2 SYGVQD (reference sequence). Trimming stripped 3 bases from V and 8 bases from J, with 13 bases between. The CDR3 coding sequence is TGCGCCAGCAGTGAACGGGGGGCAGAAGAAAAACTGTTTTTT. Translating it yields CASSERGAEEKLFF.

The chain carries TRBV20-1 and TRBJ2-1; D gene ambiguous. From germline, CDR1 is DFQATT and CDR2 SNEGSKA (reference sequence). The CDR3 runs 10 residues. V gave up 5 bases and J gave up 10 bases, with 9 bases separating them. This CDR3 reads CSAETNEQFF. The CDR3, as DNA: TGCAGTGCTGAGACAAACGAGCAGTTCTTC.

This chain uses TRBV5-1 with TRBJ2-1; 11 bases are a match to TRBD2. Germline V gene data show CDR1 as SGHRS and CDR2 as YFSETQ. V shed 7 bases and J 5 bases; nucleotides not matched to a gene: 11. This CDR3 region has 16 residues. CDR3 bases: TGCGCCAGCGCGTCCCGGCTAGCGGGGGGAAACAATGAGCAGTTCTTC. Its translation: CASASRLAGGNNEQFF.

This clone showed up just a few times. The chain is built from TRBV28 and TRBJ1-1; D is unresolved. CDR3 size: 14 residues. Trimming took 5 bases from V and 5 from J, leaving 15 bases between them. Looked up from germline, CDR1 is MDHEN and CDR2 is SYDVKM. The CDR3 loop reads CASSLQRVGTEAFF. CDR3 in DNA: TGTGCCAGCAGTCTCCAACGGGTTGGGACTGAAGCTTTCTTT.

V usage is TRBV9 and J usage is TRBJ1-1; D may be TRBD1 (5 bases). CDR3 length equals 16 residues. Germline V gene sequence: CDR1 SGDLS, CDR2 YYNGEE. V lost 3 bases and J lost 4, with 19 bases in between. The CDR3 DNA is TGTGCCAGCAGCGCTGCCACCCGTTGGGGGGGCACTGAAGCTTTCTTT. Protein: CASSAATRWGGTEAFF.

The CDR3 DNA is TGTGCCAGCAGCTCTTATGGGGCACGGGACACCATATATTTT. Translation gives CASSSYGARDTIYF. The chain has TRBV11-2 and TRBJ1-3; D is possibly TRBD1 (5 bases). CDR3 length equals 14 residues. Germline loops: CDR1 SGHAT, CDR2 FQNNGV. Trimming pared 4 bases from V and 8 bases from J, leaving 15 bases between.

This clone is a singleton in its sample. V gene TRBV5-6 combines with J gene TRBJ1-4; a weak D match, TRBD1 (6 bases). The CDR3 has 15 amino acids. CDR1 is SGHDT, CDR2 YYEEEE, per germline. Trimming took 5 bases from V and 3 from J, leaving 14 bases between them. The CDR3 loop is CASRGWGGPNEKLFF. The CDR3 DNA reads as TGTGCCAGCAGAGGATGGGGGGGGCCTAATGAAAAACTGTTTTTT.

The V gene is TRBV11-2, the J gene TRBJ1-1; no clear D. Germline V CDR1 and CDR2: SGHAT, FQNNGV. This CDR3 has 14 residues. The V and J ends lost 5 bases and 4 bases respectively, with 14 bases between them. The CDR3 loop is CASSLARGITEAFF. The CDR3 region has the DNA TGTGCCAGCAGCCTGGCACGAGGCATCACTGAAGCTTTCTTT.

CDR3 residues: CASSQVDRAKFQETQYF. The CDR3 DNA follows: TGCGCCAGCAGCCAAGTAGACAGGGCGAAATTTCAAGAGACCCAGTACTTC. J is TRBJ2-5 and V is TRBV4-1, with 7 bases lining up with TRBD1. The junction had 10 bases not matched to a gene; V was cut back by 1 base and J by 2 bases. Germline CDR1 MGHRA, CDR2 YSYEKL. The CDR3 has 17 amino acids.

The V and J genes are TRBV18 and TRBJ1-2; the match to TRBD1 covers 7 bases. This CDR3 comprises 14 residues. Germline V lookup: CDR1 KGHSH, CDR2 LQKENI. Unmatched junction bases numbered 1, after V lost 0 bases and J lost 3 bases. The DNA for the CDR3 is TGTGCCAGCTCACCACCGGGACAGTACTATGGCTACACCTTC. Its translation: CASSPPGQYYGYTF.

The V call is TRBV7-3, the J call TRBJ1-1, with 11 bases matching TRBD1. Germline trimming cut 2 bases from V and 3 bases from J; bases unmatched to any gene: 2. The CDR3 has 15 amino acids. In germline, CDR1 is SGHTA, CDR2 FQGTGA. The CDR3 DNA reads TGTGCCAGCAGCTTACGGGACAGGGGGGACACTGAAGCTTTCTTT. It yields the protein CASSLRDRGDTEAFF.

V is TRBV28 and J is TRBJ2-1; unclear D gene. CDR3 length equals 14 residues. Per germline, CDR1 MDHEN and CDR2 SYDVKM. With 5 bases removed from V and 1 base from J, the gap between germline ends came to 9 bases. The CDR3 coding sequence is TGTGCCAGCAGTCCACCGGAGTCCTACAATGAGCAGTTCTTC. Amino acids: CASSPPESYNEQFF.

The J gene is TRBJ1-4, the V gene TRBV6-6; a weak D match, TRBD1 (6 bases). Looked up from germline, CDR1 is MNHNY and CDR2 is SVGAGI (reference sequence). This CDR3 region has 15 residues. V lost 0 bases and J lost 6, with 11 bases in between. The chain's CDR3 is CASSYSPRGYEKLFF. DNA of the CDR3: TGTGCCAGCAGTTACTCCCCCAGGGGTTATGAAAAACTGTTTTTT.

This chain connects TRBV7-8 to TRBJ2-3; 10 bases match TRBD2. The V gene's germline CDR1 is SGHVS and CDR2 FQNEAQ. V dropped 1 base and J dropped 15; count of bases not matched to a gene: 13. The CDR3 consists of 15 residues. The DNA for the CDR3 is TGTGCCAGCAGCTTAGTGGGGACTAGCGAATTCCTTAGTTATTTT. Translating it yields CASSLVGTSEFLSYF.

The J gene is TRBJ1-3, the V gene TRBV6-5; TRBD1 matches 7 bases. The length of the CDR3 is 16 residues. The germline CDR1 and CDR2 sequences are MNHEY and SVGAGI. V was clipped by 0 bases and J by 4 bases; unmatched bases: 6. CDR3 coding DNA: TGTGCCAGCAGTTACTCGCGGGGACAGCTAGGAAACACCATATATTTT. This gives the protein CASSYSRGQLGNTIYF.

This chain links TRBV2 with TRBJ2-5; the D gene is possibly TRBD1 (5 bases). V shed 1 base and J shed 7 bases, with 10 bases lying between them. This CDR3 region has 13 residues. Germline assignment: CDR1 SNHLY and CDR2 FYNNEI. Written as DNA, the CDR3 is TGTGCCAGCAGTGAAGAAGGGGCGGCGACCCAGTACTTC. This sequence encodes CASSEEGAATQYF.

This chain links TRBV15 with TRBJ1-1, with TRBD1 identical over 7 bases. The CDR3 is 17 residues long. The germline V gene encodes CDR1 LNHNV and CDR2 YYDKDF (reference sequence). With 1 base clipped from V and 0 bases from J, the junction kept 8 bases outside the gene matches. CDR3 loop: CATSRVWVDRVNTEAFF. CDR3 in DNA: TGTGCCACCAGCAGAGTCTGGGTAGACAGGGTGAACACTGAAGCTTTCTTT.

The chain employs TRBV25-1 and TRBJ2-1; 9 bases align to TRBD2. V was pared by 6 bases and J by 12 bases, with 15 bases of the junction left unmatched. This CDR3 is 15 amino acids long. The V gene's germline CDR1 is MGHDK and CDR2 SYGVNS. CDR3 DNA sequence: TGTGCCAGCAGGCTGGGGGCTAGCGGGGCCGAGGGGCAGTTCTTC. Its protein product is CASRLGASGAEGQFF.

The chain recombines TRBV10-3 with TRBJ1-2; 11 positions match TRBD1. Germline lookup yields CDR1 ENHRY and CDR2 SYGVKD. V lost 2 bases, J lost 6 bases, and 2 bases stayed unmatched. The CDR3 spans 14 residues. CDR3 DNA sequence: TGTGCCATCAGTGAGCGGGGACAGGGGGATGGCTACACCTTC. This sequence encodes CAISERGQGDGYTF.

The rearrangement uses TRBV10-2 and TRBJ2-5; weak D call: TRBD2 (6 bases). CDR1 and CDR2 from the germline V gene are WSHSY and SAAADI. The CDR3 is 13 residues long. V was trimmed by 4 bases and J by 5 bases, leaving 11 bases between them. In DNA, the CDR3 is TGCGCCAGCAGTGGGCCGGGAGCGGAGACCCAGTACTTC. It translates to CASSGPGAETQYF.

This clone was seen once. The CDR3 nucleotides are TGCGCCAGCAGCTTGGAATGGGCCACAGATACGCAGTATTTT. Translation: CASSLEWATDTQYF. The chain has TRBV5-1 and TRBJ2-3; D is uncertain. Between the trimmed V and J ends, which lost 0 bases and 2 bases, there was a span of 7 bases. Per germline, CDR1 SGHRS and CDR2 YFSETQ. The CDR3 runs 14 residues.

The rearrangement uses TRBV9 and TRBJ1-2; D call uncertain. Germline-derived CDR1 and CDR2 are SGDLS and YYNGEE. The CDR3 runs to 15 residues. The V gene lost 2 bases and the J gene lost 8 bases, with 19 bases spanning the gap. Here the CDR3 reads CASSVAGKGGSGYTF. The CDR3 DNA reads TGTGCCAGCAGCGTGGCGGGAAAGGGAGGGTCCGGCTACACCTTC. Drawing the rest from reference TRBV9 and TRBJ1-2, the complete variable domain is DSGVTQTPKHLITATGQRVTLRCSPRSGDLSVYWYQQSLDQGLQFLIQYYNGEERAKGNILERFSAQQFPDLHSELNLSSLELGDSALYFCASSVAGKGGSGYTFGSGTRLTVV.

V is TRBV7-2 and J is TRBJ2-1; perhaps TRBD1 as D (5 bases). CDR3 size: 15 residues. Germline V gives CDR1 SGHTA, CDR2 FQGNSA. V was clipped by 10 bases and J by 7 bases, with 23 bases between them. CDR3 sequence (DNA): TGTGCCACCCGGAACGATCAGGGAAAGAGGAATGAGCAGTTCTTC. As protein: CATRNDQGKRNEQFF.

Only a few counts were recorded for this clone. The chain links TRBV7-9 to TRBJ1-4; D unresolved. Germline values: CDR1 SEHNR, CDR2 FQNEAQ (reference sequence). Trimming took off 3 bases at V and 3 bases at J, with 5 bases between the two ends. This CDR3 contains 13 residues. The CDR3 DNA reads as TGTGCCAGCAGCTTCGGGGCTAATGAAAAACTGTTTTTT. The encoded protein is CASSFGANEKLFF.

The V and J genes are TRBV7-2 and TRBJ1-4, with D possibly being TRBD1 (5 bases). Trimming cost V 0 bases and J 4 bases, with 6 bases left between them. The CDR3 is made up of 14 amino acids. Germline values: CDR1 SGHTA, CDR2 FQGNSA. CDR3: CASSLAGGNEKLFF. The CDR3 coding sequence is TGTGCCAGCAGCTTAGCGGGGGGTAATGAAAAACTGTTTTTT.

This chain uses TRBV20-1 with TRBJ1-2; TRBD1 agrees at 11 bases. Germline values: CDR1 DFQATT, CDR2 SNEGSKA (reference sequence). CDR3 length: 11 residues. V dropped 8 bases and J dropped 8; count of bases not matched to a gene: 4. In DNA form, the CDR3 reads TGCAGTCTTGGGACAGGGGGAGGCTACACCTTC. It translates to CSLGTGGGYTF.

This clone has just a few counts. The V call is TRBV4-1, the J call TRBJ1-5, with unresolved D. Germline V gene sequence: CDR1 MGHRA, CDR2 YSYEKL. V was trimmed by 1 base and J by 6 bases, leaving 7 bases between them. The CDR3 is made up of 13 amino acids. CDR3 bases: TGCGCCAGCAGCCAAGGGAGGAGTCAGCCCCAGCATTTT. This sequence encodes CASSQGRSQPQHF.

The rearrangement uses TRBV4-3 and TRBJ1-1; 7 bases are shared with TRBD1. With V trimmed by 1 base and J by 1 base, 3 bases remained unmatched. The CDR3 extends over 15 amino acids. Germline V gives CDR1 LGHNA, CDR2 YSLEER. DNA for the CDR3: TGCGCCAGCAGCCAAGCCCACAGGGGGAACACTGAAGCTTTCTTT. Translation gives CASSQAHRGNTEAFF.

The rearrangement uses TRBV27 and TRBJ2-2, with a weak D call TRBD2 (6 bases). The germline CDR1 and CDR2 sequences are MNHEY and SMNVEV (reference sequence). V dropped 7 bases and J dropped 7 bases, with 16 bases sitting between them. This CDR3 has 14 amino acids. CDR3 loop: CASTYGGGGGELFF. The CDR3 region has the DNA TGTGCCAGCACCTACGGGGGAGGCGGCGGGGAGCTGTTTTTT.